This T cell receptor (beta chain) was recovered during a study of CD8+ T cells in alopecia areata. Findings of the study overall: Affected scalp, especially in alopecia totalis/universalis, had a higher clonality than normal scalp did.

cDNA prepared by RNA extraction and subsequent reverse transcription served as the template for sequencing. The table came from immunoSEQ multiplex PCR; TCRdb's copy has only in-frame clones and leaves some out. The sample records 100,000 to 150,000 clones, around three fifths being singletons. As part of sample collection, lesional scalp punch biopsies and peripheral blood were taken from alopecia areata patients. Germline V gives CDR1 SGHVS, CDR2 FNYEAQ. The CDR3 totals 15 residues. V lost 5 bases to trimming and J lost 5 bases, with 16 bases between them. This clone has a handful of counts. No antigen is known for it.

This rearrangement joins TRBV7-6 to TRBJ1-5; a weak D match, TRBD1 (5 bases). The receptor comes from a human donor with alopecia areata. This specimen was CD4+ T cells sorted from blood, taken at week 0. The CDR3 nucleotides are TGTGCCAGCAGCCCCACCCTTCGGGGGGATCAGCCCCAGCATTTT. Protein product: CASSPTLRGDQPQHF. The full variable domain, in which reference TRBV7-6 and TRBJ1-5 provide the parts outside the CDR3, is GAGVSQSPRYKVTKRGQDVALRCDPISGHVSLYWYRQALGQGPEFLTYFNYEAQQDKSGLPNDRFSAERPEGSISTLTIQRTEQRDSAMYRCASSPTLRGDQPQHFGDGTRLSIL.